Listed below are T cell receptor beta chains from one sample, sequenced in a study of graft-versus-host responses after intestinal transplantation. Which antigens these TCRs recognize remains unknown. Clones were read by immunoSEQ multiplex PCR, and TCRdb kept only the in-frame ones, dropping some. The data hold approximately 86,000 clones, with about nine tenths observed a single time. The sample was unstimulated CD4+ T cells sorted from spleen or lymph node cells, taken before intestinal transplant. Every receptor here comes from a human donor who received an intestinal transplant. Both conserved end residues are part of each CDR3. A D gene is named only where the DNA matches it firmly. Size values are once, few and many counts, or a class for expanded clones, and some rows have none.

v_call	d_call	clone_size	j_call	cdr3_aa	cdr3_nt
TRBV9	TRBD2	NA	TRBJ2-5	CASSGPGLGAETQYF	TGTGCCAGCAGCGGACCGGGACTAGGGGCCGAGACCCAGTACTTC
TRBV30	TRBD1	NA	TRBJ1-3	CAWGPGQGMRNTIYF	TGTGCCTGGGGACCGGGACAGGGAATGAGAAACACCATATATTTT
TRBV30	NA	NA	TRBJ2-1	CAWSPGGYNEQFF	TGTGCCTGGAGTCCCGGGGGCTACAATGAGCAGTTCTTC
TRBV10-2	TRBD2	NA	TRBJ2-7	CASSRWTSGEPHEQYF	TGCGCCAGCAGCCGCTGGACTAGCGGGGAACCCCACGAGCAGTACTTC
TRBV18	NA	NA	TRBJ1-1	CASSPPSGMDTEAFF	TGTGCCAGCTCACCACCCTCAGGGATGGACACTGAAGCTTTCTTT
TRBV6-1	TRBD1	NA	TRBJ2-1	CASRDRYYNEQFF	TGTGCCAGCCGGGACAGATACTACAATGAGCAGTTCTTC
TRBV19	NA	NA	TRBJ1-5	CASSYGEHQPQHF	TGTGCCAGTAGCTATGGGGAGCACCAGCCCCAGCATTTT
TRBV6-5	NA	NA	TRBJ1-2	CASSRQGNYGYTF	TGTGCCAGCAGTCGTCAGGGGAACTATGGCTACACCTTC
TRBV18	NA	NA	TRBJ2-4	CASSNGAKNIQYF	TGTGCCAGCTCCAACGGAGCCAAAAACATTCAGTACTTC
TRBV5-6	TRBD1	NA	TRBJ2-7	CASSLQGDEQYF	TGTGCCAGCAGCCTTCAGGGGGACGAGCAGTACTTC
TRBV9	TRBD1	NA	TRBJ1-2	CASSQGQGAYGYTF	TGTGCCAGCAGCCAGGGACAGGGGGCATATGGCTACACCTTC
TRBV30	NA	NA	TRBJ2-3	CAWEGGTDTQYF	TGTGCCTGGGAGGGGGGGACAGATACGCAGTATTTT
TRBV21-1	NA	once	TRBJ1-2	CASSKEGRTGNYGYTF	TGTGCCAGCAGCAAAGAGGGCAGGACAGGGAACTATGGCTACACCTTC
TRBV6-1	NA	NA	TRBJ2-2	CAARRKGSGELFF	TGTGCCGCCAGGAGGAAGGGTTCCGGGGAGCTGTTTTTT
TRBV9	TRBD1	once	TRBJ1-5	CASSNQGAGQPQHF	TGTGCCAGCAGCAACCAGGGGGCGGGTCAGCCCCAGCATTTT
TRBV2	NA	NA	TRBJ1-2	CASTTPPSNYGYTF	TGTGCCAGCACTACGCCGCCGAGCAACTATGGCTACACCTTC